The 6 T cell receptor beta chains listed next were all sequenced from one sample in a study of T cell responses to AZD1222 COVID-19 vaccine. Profiled with immunoSEQ multiplex PCR; TCRdb holds only in-frame clones, not every one. The sample contains 150,000 to 200,000 clones, approximately 90% of which appear only once. This sample comprised peripheral blood, obtained on day 0 of AZD1222 vaccination. These receptors were taken from an adult in good health.

This chain uses TRBV5-6 with TRBJ1-5; D remains unclear. The CDR3 is 16 residues long. Looked up from germline, CDR1 is SGHDT and CDR2 is YYEEEE. Trimming left V 0 bases short and J 0 bases short, with 10 bases between. The CDR3 protein is CASSLEAVYSNQPQHF. Here the CDR3 DNA reads TGTGCCAGCAGCTTGGAGGCAGTCTATAGCAATCAGCCCCAGCATTTT.

The chain is built from TRBV2 and TRBJ1-3, with 7 bases fitting TRBD1. CDR1 SNHLY and CDR2 FYNNEI come from the germline V gene. After removal of 7 bases from V and 0 bases from J, the junction contained 3 bases not matched to a gene. The CDR3 length is 14 residues. The CDR3 DNA follows: TGTGCCAGCACAGGGGGAAGCTCTGGAAACACCATATATTTT. This encodes CASTGGSSGNTIYF.

The chain employs TRBV27 and TRBJ2-1; D might be TRBD2 (6 bases). The germline V gene encodes CDR1 MNHEY and CDR2 SMNVEV (reference sequence). Trimming removed 8 bases from V and 2 bases from J, with 16 bases in between. The CDR3 has 15 amino acids. CDR3 sequence: CASGGLASPYNEQFF. CDR3 sequence (DNA): TGTGCCAGCGGCGGGCTAGCGTCCCCCTACAATGAGCAGTTCTTC.

The chain uses TRBV9 and TRBJ2-5, with D hard to call. The CDR3 sequence is 13 residues long. The germline V gene has CDR1 SGDLS and CDR2 YYNGEE. The ends were cut back, 4 bases at V and 2 bases at J, with 9 bases in the middle. This CDR3 reads CASSRATQETQYF. As DNA, the CDR3 is TGTGCCAGCAGCCGTGCTACGCAAGAGACCCAGTACTTC. Drawing the rest from reference TRBV9 and TRBJ2-5, the complete variable domain is DSGVTQTPKHLITATGQRVTLRCSPRSGDLSVYWYQQSLDQGLQFLIQYYNGEERAKGNILERFSAQQFPDLHSELNLSSLELGDSALYFCASSRATQETQYFGPGTRLLVL.

The gene calls are TRBV6-1 and TRBJ1-5; perhaps TRBD1 as D (6 bases). CDR3 length: 15 amino acids. CDR1 MNHNS and CDR2 SASEGT come from the germline V gene. Trimming took 1 base from V and 7 from J, leaving 14 bases between them. The CDR3 nucleotides read TGTGCCAGCAGTGAAGGTCTACAGGGAAGCCAGCCCCAGCATTTT. As protein: CASSEGLQGSQPQHF.

CDR3 nucleotide sequence: TGTGCCAGCAGTTTAGCCCGATTAACAGCGTCTACCGGGGAGCTGTTTTTT. Its translation is CASSLARLTASTGELFF. The chain joins TRBV27 to TRBJ2-2; D is uncertain. From germline, CDR1 is MNHEY and CDR2 SMNVEV (reference sequence). The CDR3 sequence is 17 residues long. V dropped 2 bases and J dropped 5 bases, with 18 bases sitting between them.